This TCR beta chain was documented in a study of blood T cell repertoires in COVID-19. The ends lost 1 base at V and 3 bases at J; junction bases unmatched: 9. CDR1 and CDR2 (germline): MGHDK, SYGVNS. The CDR3 loop spans 16 amino acids. The repertoire was sequenced with immunoSEQ multiplex PCR; TCRdb's copy has only in-frame clones and lacks some. The sample holds 120,000 to 150,000 clones, 85% to 90% seen once. This chain connects TRBV25-1 to TRBJ2-7, with 7 bases matching TRBD2. The sample comprised peripheral blood. The receptor was derived from a man in his fifties with active or convalescent COVID-19. This chain's CDR3 is CASSESSKGRVYEQYF. The CDR3 nucleotides read TGTGCCAGCAGTGAATCGTCTAAAGGGAGGGTCTACGAGCAGTACTTC.